This T cell receptor beta chain was documented in a study of cytomegalovirus exposure and HLA in healthy donors. Overall study findings and caveats: TCR beta sequences reportedly predicted most subjects' HLA-A and HLA-B alleles accurately. Among TCR beta chains, those listed as cytomegalovirus-associated numbered over 150. Presence/absence analyses assumed roughly uniform sequencing depth across donors. In vitro checks showed that a few CMV-associated chains really do target CMV antigens.

For this clone: Its antigen is not known.

Primers for the PCR totalled 60 Vbeta and 13 Jbeta. Method: immunoSEQ multiplex PCR; TCRdb's copy keeps in-frame clones and lacks some. Of 100,000 to 120,000 clones in the sample, about 61% were seen once. The sample consisted of PBMCs. This sequence was found in a man younger than 35 in good health and CMV-seropositive.

CDR3 in amino acids: CASRTRGGNTEAFF. The DNA for the CDR3 is TGTGCCAGCCGAACCAGAGGAGGAAACACTGAAGCTTTCTTT. The J gene is TRBJ1-1, the V gene TRBV27; D is unresolved. The CDR3 runs 14 residues. The germline gives CDR1 MNHEY, CDR2 SMNVEV (reference sequence). The V gene lost 8 bases and the J gene lost 2 bases, with 15 bases spanning the gap.